This T cell receptor beta chain comes out of a study of breast tumors, draining lymph nodes, adjacent tissues. General study points: Compared with lymph nodes, tumors were less diverse; compared with nontumor tissue, more.

Samples came from axillary lymph nodes draining the breast cancer. One entry per CDR3 protein, called by TCRdb with MiXCR from the multiplex PCR reads. Of 190,000 or so distinct CDR3 sequences in the sample, approximately 30% were seen once. CDR1 and CDR2 (germline): SEHNR, FQNEAQ (reference sequence). The CDR3 totals 15 residues. The ends lost 3 bases at V and 2 bases at J; junction bases unmatched: 0. This clonotype appeared many times. As yet, its antigen is unknown. The source of this sequence is a female donor with breast cancer. Some clones in this sample may be carry-over from other donors' samples. The V gene is TRBV7-9, the J gene TRBJ2-1; 11 nucleotides match TRBD2. The specimen was axillary lymph node tissue. DNA for the CDR3: TGTGCCAGCAGCTTTAGCGGGGGGGCCTACAATGAGCAGTTCTTC. Translating gives CASSFSGGAYNEQFF.